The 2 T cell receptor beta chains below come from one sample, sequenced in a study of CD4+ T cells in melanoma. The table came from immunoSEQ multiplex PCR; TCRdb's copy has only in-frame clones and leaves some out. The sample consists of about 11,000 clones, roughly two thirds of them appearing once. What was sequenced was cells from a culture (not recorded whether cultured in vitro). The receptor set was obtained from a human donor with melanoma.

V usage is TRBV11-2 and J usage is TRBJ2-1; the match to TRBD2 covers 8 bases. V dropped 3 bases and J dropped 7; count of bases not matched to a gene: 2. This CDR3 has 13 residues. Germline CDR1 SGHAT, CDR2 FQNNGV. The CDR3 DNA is TGTGCCAGCAGCTTGGGACTAGTGAATGAGCAGTTCTTC. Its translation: CASSLGLVNEQFF. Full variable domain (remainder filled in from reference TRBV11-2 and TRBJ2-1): EAGVAQSPRYKIIEKRQSVAFWCNPISGHATLYWYQQILGQGPKLLIQFQNNGVVDDSQLPKDRFSAERLKGVDSTLKIQPAKLEDSAVYLCASSLGLVNEQFFGPGTRLTVL.

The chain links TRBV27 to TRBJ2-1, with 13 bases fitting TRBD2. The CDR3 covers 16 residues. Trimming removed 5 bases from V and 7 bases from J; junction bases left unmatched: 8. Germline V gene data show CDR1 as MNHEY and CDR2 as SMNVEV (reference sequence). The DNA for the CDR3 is TGTGCCAGCAGTAGACTAGCGGGGGGATTGGCGAATGAGCAGTTCTTC. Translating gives CASSRLAGGLANEQFF.